These 6 T cell receptor beta chains originate from one sample sequenced in a study of blood T cell repertoires in COVID-19. Produced via immunoSEQ multiplex PCR; TCRdb's table is partial and in-frame only. The table records roughly 200,000 clones, 85% to 90% of them present only once. The specimen sequenced was PBMCs or T cells enriched from blood (not recorded which). Every receptor here comes from a man between 25 and 39 years old who had recovered from COVID-19.

V and J are TRBV9 and TRBJ2-2; D might be TRBD1 (5 bases). The CDR3 covers 17 residues. Germline V gives CDR1 SGDLS, CDR2 YYNGEE. Trimming cost V 0 bases and J 0 bases, with 12 bases left between them. CDR3 in DNA: TGTGCCAGCAGCGTAGCGAGGAAGGGGACGAACACCGGGGAGCTGTTTTTT. Its protein is CASSVARKGTNTGELFF.

The V gene is TRBV5-1, the J gene TRBJ1-1; 7 bases match TRBD1. Trimming at V came to 1 base and at J to 1 base, leaving 4 bases not matched to a gene. Germline V gene lookup returns CDR1 SGHRS and CDR2 YFSETQ. The CDR3 totals 15 residues. Here the CDR3 DNA reads TGCGCCAGCAGCTTGTCGACAGGGACGAACACTGAAGCTTTCTTT. It codes for CASSLSTGTNTEAFF.

The CDR3 DNA is TGCAGTGCTAGGAGCCTAGATACGCAGTATTTT. Protein sequence: CSARSLDTQYF. The gene calls are TRBV20-1 and TRBJ2-3; no reliable D call. V shed 3 bases and J shed 5 bases, with 6 bases lying between them. The CDR3 length is 11 residues. CDR1 and CDR2 (germline): DFQATT, SNEGSKA (reference sequence).

On this clone: Other DNA sequences in the same sample also yield this CDR3. The rearrangement links TRBV29-1 to TRBJ2-2, with 9 bases fitting TRBD1. The CDR3 length is 13 residues. Trimming removed 6 bases from V and 6 bases from J; junction bases left unmatched: 5. CDR1 SQVTM and CDR2 ANQGSEA come from the germline V gene. The DNA of the CDR3 is TGCAGCGTCGAGACAGGGGGGGCCGGGGAGCTGTTTTTT. Its translation: CSVETGGAGELFF.

In nucleotides, the CDR3 is TGTGCCAGCAGCCCCCCCGGGATTCTTGAAAAACTGTTTTTT. This translates into CASSPPGILEKLFF. The rearrangement links TRBV27 to TRBJ1-4; no reliable D call. The CDR3 spans 14 residues. The germline V gene has CDR1 MNHEY and CDR2 SMNVEV (reference sequence). Trimming removed 6 bases at V and 7 bases at J, with 15 bases between.

The table lists this clone with a count of one. The rearrangement joins TRBV7-9 to TRBJ2-2; D is ambiguous. Per germline, CDR1 SEHNR and CDR2 FQNEAQ (reference sequence). This CDR3 is built from 13 residues. Trimming cost V 5 bases and J 8 bases, with 12 bases left between them. CDR3 residues: CASSPPAVGELFF. CDR3 sequence (DNA): TGTGCCAGCAGCCCACCCGCGGTTGGGGAGCTGTTTTTT.